Below are 12 T cell receptor beta chains sequenced from a single sample in a study of blood T cells in healthy people across ages. A second PCR, run for about 6 to 12 cycles, used a sample-barcoded 5' primer plus a J-beta primer mix. One entry per CDR3 protein, called by TCRdb with MiXCR from the 5' RACE reads. The sample gives about 930,000 distinct CDR3 sequences, 25% to 35% of which show up once; roughly a tenth is in the top ten. These data were likewise used in another study, on T cells of mothers and their children.

The sample comprised blood. The receptors originated from a woman aged 40-49 years in good health.

In its sample, this clonotype was seen once. CDR3 sequence: CASGRQSSTREQYF. In DNA, the CDR3 is TGTGCCAGCGGCAGACAGAGCAGCACGAGAGAGCAGTACTTC. The chain uses TRBV7-3 and TRBJ2-7, with D maybe TRBD1 (5 bases). Germline values: CDR1 SGHTA, CDR2 FQGTGA. V dropped 8 bases and J dropped 7 bases, with 21 bases sitting between them. The CDR3 runs 14 residues.

This chain uses TRBV24-1 with TRBJ2-5; a weak D match, TRBD1 (6 bases). The CDR3 contains 15 residues. Trimming left V 4 bases short and J 5 bases short, with 16 bases between. Germline CDR1 KGHDR, CDR2 SFDVKD. The CDR3 bases are TGTGCCACCAGTGAGGGGGACATAACTAAGGAGACCCAGTACTTC. It translates to CATSEGDITKETQYF.

The rearrangement links TRBV4-1 to TRBJ2-7; no clear D gene. CDR3 length: 15 amino acids. V lost 1 base and J 3 bases, leaving 13 bases between the germline ends. Germline loops: CDR1 MGHRA, CDR2 YSYEKL. The CDR3 DNA sequence: TGCGCCAGCAGCCAAGTGGCCAGTAAGGGCTACGAGCAGTACTTC. This encodes CASSQVASKGYEQYF.

At least ten counts were recorded for this clonotype. The V gene is TRBV6-2 or TRBV6-3, the J gene TRBJ1-2; D perhaps matches TRBD1 (6 bases). The V end was cut by 2 bases, the J end by 1 base, with 11 bases between. The CDR3 sequence is 15 residues long. CDR1 and CDR2 from the germline V gene are MNHEY and SVGEGT. As DNA, the CDR3 is TGTGCCAGCAGTTACGGACAGAATATTAACTATGGCTACACCTTC. The encoded protein is CASSYGQNINYGYTF.

In this sample, this clonotype turned up a few times. The gene calls are TRBV20-1 and TRBJ2-4, with a possible D match to TRBD1 (7 bases). The closer fit of TRBJ2-7 to the DNA end suggests the J call may be wrong. The germline gives CDR1 DFQATT, CDR2 SNEGSKA (reference sequence). The CDR3 contains 14 residues. The CDR3 DNA sequence: TGCAGTGCTAGAGAAGCGACAGGGAGGAACGAGCAGTACTTC. As protein: CSAREATGRNEQYF.

This clonotype was seen more than once but under ten times. This chain links TRBV4-3 with TRBJ1-5, with 7 positions matching TRBD1. The CDR3 is 16 residues long. The germline CDR1 and CDR2 sequences are LGHNA and YSLEER. The J segment lost 3 bases and the V segment lost 2 bases, leaving 7 bases of the junction unmatched. The CDR3 is CASSQRGQANNQPQHF. Written as DNA, the CDR3 is TGCGCCAGCAGCCAAAGAGGACAGGCTAACAATCAGCCCCAGCATTTT.

Concerning this clonotype itself: Germline is not matched at one junction end, which may reflect a read error. The chain recombines TRBV11-2 with TRBJ2-7, with TRBD1 as a possible D gene (6 bases). The J call may be mistaken, given a closer DNA end match to TRBJ2-5. The CDR3 consists of 15 residues. Per the germline V gene, CDR1 is SGHAT and CDR2 is FQNNGV. CDR3 region: CTSSLGGPIQETQYF. The CDR3 DNA is TGTACCAGCAGCTTAGGGGGTCCGATCCAGGAGACCCAGTACTTC.

The rearrangement joins TRBV24-1 to TRBJ1-3; D might be TRBD1 (6 bases). The CDR3 totals 15 residues. CDR1 KGHDR and CDR2 SFDVKD come from the germline V gene. V was trimmed by 10 bases and J by 0 bases, leaving 15 bases between them. The CDR3 region has the DNA TGTGCCACTTTAAAAGGACAGAGCTCTGGAAACACCATATATTTT. Its translation is CATLKGQSSGNTIYF.

This clonotype was seen at least ten times. The V gene is TRBV3-1, the J gene TRBJ2-5, with D maybe TRBD2 (6 bases). This CDR3 region has 15 residues. V gave up 1 base and J gave up 5 bases, with 14 bases separating them. The germline V gene encodes CDR1 LGHDT and CDR2 YNNKEL (reference sequence). This chain's CDR3 is CASSQGGLTTETQYF. DNA of the CDR3: TGTGCCAGCAGCCAAGGGGGACTGACCACGGAGACCCAGTACTTC.

This clonotype came up many times. This chain connects TRBV5-5 to TRBJ2-6; no clear D gene. With 4 bases removed from V and 0 bases from J, the gap between germline ends came to 8 bases. This CDR3 region has 15 residues. The germline gives CDR1 SGHKS, CDR2 YYEKEE (reference sequence). The CDR3 loop is CASSLVLSGANVLTF. DNA of the CDR3: TGTGCCAGCAGCCTAGTACTCTCTGGGGCCAACGTCCTGACTTTC.

This clonotype has a count of ten or more. V and J are TRBV24-1 and TRBJ2-5, with 7 bases that match TRBD2. V lost 5 bases and J lost 5; bases outside the gene matches: 4. CDR1 and CDR2 from the germline V gene are KGHDR and SFDVKD. The CDR3 sequence is 13 residues long. CDR3 sequence reads: CATSALGGETQYF. The CDR3 bases are TGTGCCACCAGTGCTCTGGGGGGGGAGACCCAGTACTTC.

This clonotype was recorded at least ten times. The CDR3: CASSPSWTGVETQYF. CDR3 DNA sequence: TGCGCCAGCAGCCCTTCGTGGACAGGAGTGGAGACCCAGTACTTC. The chain is built from TRBV4-1 and TRBJ2-5; 7 bases line up with TRBD1. J was trimmed by 5 bases and V by 4 bases; bases with no gene match: 10. This CDR3 has 15 amino acids. The germline gives CDR1 MGHRA, CDR2 YSYEKL.